These T cell receptor beta chains were read from a single sample in a study of T cells in localized non-small cell lung cancer. Assay: immunoSEQ multiplex PCR; the TCRdb copy retains only in-frame clones and omits some. Here the sample spans 45,000 to 65,000 clones, 60% to 85% being singletons. The sequencing used PBMCs, collected before any cancer treatment. These receptors were obtained from a woman aged 40-69 years with stage II lung adenocarcinoma. Each CDR3 is given with its conserved first and last residue. Fields, in order: clone size, V gene, J gene, D gene, CDR3 protein, CDR3 DNA. D genes are given only for firm matches. The size field is filled for only some rows; it gives once, few, many or a size class.

>-|TRBV4-1|TRBJ2-5|-
CASSQEDPYRGRGGETQYF
TGCGCCAGCAGCCAAGAAGATCCTTATAGGGGTAGGGGAGGAGAGACCCAGTACTTC
>-|TRBV10-1|TRBJ1-2|-
CASSVHCYGYTF
TGCGCCAGCAGTGTCCACTGCTATGGCTACACCTTC
>-|TRBV29-1|TRBJ1-1|-
CSVRSNTEAFF
TGCAGCGTAAGAAGCAACACTGAAGCTTTCTTT
>-|TRBV7-2|TRBJ1-5|-
CASSYRLTEQPQHF
TGTGCCAGCAGCTACCGCCTAACGGAGCAGCCCCAGCATTTT
>-|TRBV30|TRBJ1-1|-
CAWSLVYAFF
TGTGCCTGGAGTTTGGTGTATGCTTTCTTT
>-|TRBV7-9|TRBJ2-1|-
CASSLPPQGYNEQFF
TGTGCCAGCAGCTTACCCCCCCAGGGGTACAATGAGCAGTTCTTC
>-|TRBV6-6|TRBJ1-1|-
CASSDQGTEAFF
TGTGCCAGCAGCGATCAGGGCACTGAAGCTTTCTTT
>medium-sized|TRBV14|TRBJ1-1|-
CASSQEGPATEAFF
TGTGCCAGCAGCCAAGAAGGACCGGCCACTGAAGCTTTCTTT
>-|TRBV2|TRBJ1-1|-
CASKRGEVNTEAFF
TGTGCCAGCAAGCGGGGGGAGGTTAACACTGAAGCTTTCTTT
>-|TRBV27|TRBJ1-1|-
CASSYAVNTEAFF
TGTGCCAGCTCCTACGCAGTGAACACTGAAGCTTTCTTT
>once|TRBV6-4|TRBJ1-6|-
CASSELAGNSPLHF
TGTGCCAGCAGTGAATTGGCAGGGAATTCACCCCTCCACTTT
>-|TRBV12-5|TRBJ1-5|TRBD1
CASGLVHSGTGGVDQHF
TGTGCTAGTGGTTTGGTACATTCCGGGACAGGGGGAGTTGACCAGCATTTT
>-|TRBV18|TRBJ1-2|-
CASSPAGVGNYGYTF
TGTGCCAGCTCACCCGCAGGGGTTGGAAACTATGGCTACACCTTC
>-|TRBV6-1|TRBJ2-7|TRBD1
CASSDRQGVDEQYF
TGTGCCAGCAGTGATAGACAGGGTGTGGACGAGCAGTACTTC
>-|TRBV5-1|TRBJ2-2|-
CASSLYSVTGELFF
TGCGCCAGCAGCCTGTACAGTGTCACCGGGGAGCTGTTTTTT
>once|TRBV7-8|TRBJ2-7|TRBD2
CASSLLSSGDAYEQYF
TGTGCCAGCAGCTTGCTCTCTAGCGGGGACGCCTACGAGCAGTACTTC
>-|TRBV7-2|TRBJ2-1|-
CASSLEPLPQDEQFF
TGTGCCAGCAGCTTAGAACCCCTACCACAGGATGAGCAGTTCTTC
>-|TRBV2|TRBJ2-7|-
CASRALDFSYEQYF
TGTGCCAGCAGGGCACTAGACTTCTCCTACGAGCAGTACTTC
>-|TRBV7-9|TRBJ2-7|-
CASSHRDSYEQYF
TGTGCCAGCAGCCATAGAGACTCCTACGAGCAGTACTTC
>-|TRBV7-9|TRBJ1-1|-
CASSPGDTEAFF
TGTGCCAGCAGCCCGGGAGACACTGAAGCTTTCTTT
>-|TRBV19|TRBJ1-3|-
CASSIIGGERVSGNTIYF
TGTGCCAGTAGTATAATCGGGGGCGAAAGAGTCTCTGGAAACACCATATATTTT
>once|TRBV10-3|TRBJ1-2|TRBD1
CAISFTGVDGYTF
TGTGCCATCAGTTTCACAGGGGTCGATGGCTACACCTTC
>-|TRBV30|TRBJ1-3|-
CAWGNVGQRGNTIYF
TGTGCCTGGGGGAACGTTGGACAGAGGGGAAACACCATATATTTT
>-|TRBV7-2|TRBJ1-2|-
CASSFQGFANYGYTF
TGTGCCAGCAGCTTCCAGGGGTTTGCTAACTATGGCTACACCTTC
>-|TRBV7-2|TRBJ2-1|-
CASSLEASASSYNEQFF
TGTGCCAGCAGCTTAGAGGCTAGCGCTAGCTCCTACAATGAGCAGTTCTTC
>-|TRBV30|TRBJ2-7|TRBD1
CAWSVGQGPSYEQYF
TGTGCCTGGAGTGTAGGACAGGGTCCCTCCTACGAGCAGTACTTC
>-|TRBV6-5|TRBJ1-5|-
CASRYRQSNQPQHF
TGTGCCAGCAGGTACCGACAGAGCAATCAGCCCCAGCATTTT
>-|TRBV9|TRBJ2-3|-
CASSFSRGDTQYF
TGTGCCAGCAGCTTTTCACGGGGAGATACGCAGTATTTT
>-|TRBV6-1|TRBJ1-3|-
CASTRAGESGNTIYF
TGTGCCAGCACCCGGGCCGGGGAATCTGGAAACACCATATATTTT
>-|TRBV29-1|TRBJ2-3|-
CSVELYRTSTDTQYF
TGCAGCGTTGAACTTTACAGAACTAGCACAGATACGCAGTATTTT
>-|TRBV18|TRBJ1-2|TRBD1
CASSPPDRDPNYGYIF
TGTGCCAGCTCACCGCCCGACAGGGACCCTAACTATGGCTACATCTTC
>-|TRBV30|TRBJ1-1|-
CALERGAYTEAFF
TGTGCCTTAGAACGGGGTGCTTACACTGAAGCTTTCTTT
>-|TRBV5-6|TRBJ2-3|-
CASSFFGGPRTDTQYF
TGTGCCAGCAGCTTTTTCGGGGGGCCCCGCACAGATACGCAGTATTTT
>few|TRBV28|TRBJ2-7|TRBD1
CASRKTGEVEQYF
TGTGCCAGCAGAAAGACAGGGGAAGTCGAGCAGTACTTC
>-|TRBV28|TRBJ2-3|-
CASSKPTPASTQYF
TGTGCCAGCAGTAAACCGACCCCCGCCTCTACGCAGTATTTT
>-|TRBV7-2|TRBJ2-1|TRBD2
CASSLAVPGLAGGLYNEQFF
TGTGCCAGCAGCTTAGCAGTTCCGGGACTAGCGGGGGGGCTATACAATGAGCAGTTCTTC
>-|TRBV6-5|TRBJ2-7|-
CASTSYSYEQYF
TGTGCCAGCACCAGCTATTCCTACGAGCAGTACTTC
>-|TRBV25-1|TRBJ2-2|TRBD2
CASRFSGTGELFF
TGTGCCAGCAGGTTTAGCGGGACCGGGGAGCTGTTTTTT
>few|TRBV12-5|TRBJ1-1|-
CASGRRPLGRGRGLNTEAFF
TGTGCTAGTGGCCGTAGGCCTTTAGGACGGGGGAGAGGGCTGAACACTGAAGCTTTCTTT
>-|TRBV28|TRBJ2-1|-
CASRAGLSYNEQFF
TGTGCCAGCAGGGCGGGGTTATCCTACAATGAGCAGTTCTTC